The next 21 T cell receptor beta chains were all read from a single sample in a study of regulatory T cells in long-lasting Graves disease. In building TCR beta libraries, iRepertoire HTBI primers were used together with Arm-PCR of CDR3 regions. TCRdb recomputed calls from the multiplex PCR reads with MiXCR, one row per CDR3 protein. The profile covers around 360,000 distinct CDR3 sequences, with roughly 17% appearing a single time and around 20% taken by the ten largest. Time point here: newly diagnosed GD, antithyroid drugs for less than 3 months. Making the TCR library involved RNA that had been extracted from PBMCs. This sample also belongs to another study, concerning T cells in Graves' hyperthyroidism and ophthalmopathy.

Sequencing was performed on peripheral blood mononuclear cells (PBMCs), taken at new diagnosis, from a patient treated with antithyroid drugs. The receptors here all came from a woman between 18 and 30 years old with Graves disease.

This clonotype was recorded many times. The J gene is TRBJ1-1, the V gene TRBV4-1; D perhaps matches TRBD1 (5 bases). This CDR3 has 14 residues. Germline-derived CDR1 and CDR2 are MGHRA and YSYEKL. V was cut by 3 bases and J by 6 bases, with 14 bases left in between. The CDR3 DNA follows: TGCGCCAGCAGCCAGCCTCTTAGGGGCCCTGAAGCTTTCTTT. Amino acid sequence: CASSQPLRGPEAFF.

This clonotype has at least ten counts. This sequence joins TRBV9 and TRBJ2-5, with D maybe TRBD1 (6 bases). V was cut by 4 bases and J by 2 bases, with 12 bases left in between. CDR1 is SGDLS, CDR2 YYNGEE, per germline. The CDR3 is 14 residues long. CDR3 bases: TGTGCCAGCAGCTTTACACAGGGACAAGAGACCCAGTACTTC. Translation gives CASSFTQGQETQYF. The entire variable domain, with the rest obtained from reference TRBV9 and TRBJ2-5, is as follows: DSGVTQTPKHLITATGQRVTLRCSPRSGDLSVYWYQQSLDQGLQFLIQYYNGEERAKGNILERFSAQQFPDLHSELNLSSLELGDSALYFCASSFTQGQETQYFGPGTRLLVL.

The V gene is TRBV6-1, the J gene TRBJ2-7; D call uncertain. Trimming took 10 bases from V and 3 from J, leaving 16 bases between them. Germline V lookup: CDR1 MNHNS, CDR2 SASEGT. The CDR3 consists of 13 residues. This CDR3 reads CATWGLAIYEQYF. The DNA of the CDR3 is TGTGCCACCTGGGGATTAGCAATCTACGAGCAGTACTTC.

This clonotype was picked up many times. This chain uses TRBV6-1 with TRBJ2-7; 8 bases align to TRBD1. Germline assignment: CDR1 MNHNS and CDR2 SASEGT. Trimming took 7 bases from V and 3 from J; bases not matched to a gene: 11. This CDR3 spans 15 amino acids. The CDR3 coding sequence is TGTGCCAGCACCGAACCCGGGACAGGAAACTACGAGCAGTACTTC. It encodes CASTEPGTGNYEQYF.

This clonotype was recorded at least ten times. DNA for the CDR3: TGTGCCAGCAGTAATACAGATTCCTACAATGAGCAGTTCTTC. The encoded protein is CASSNTDSYNEQFF. The chain links TRBV27 to TRBJ2-1; D gene uncertain. Germline V gene data show CDR1 as MNHEY and CDR2 as SMNVEV (reference sequence). This CDR3 region has 14 residues. The V gene lost 5 bases and the J gene lost 1 base, with 9 bases spanning the gap.

This clonotype was observed a handful of times. The chain is built from TRBV7-9 and TRBJ2-3, with no clear D. The CDR3 runs to 17 residues. Germline loops: CDR1 SEHNR, CDR2 FQNEAQ (reference sequence). Trimming took 8 bases from V and 0 from J, leaving 21 bases between them. The CDR3 DNA sequence: TGTGCCAGCTGCCCCCGAACCGTGGGCCCGAGCACAGATACGCAGTATTTT. It encodes CASCPRTVGPSTDTQYF. Supplemented by reference TRBV7-9 and TRBJ2-3, the full variable domain reads DTGVSQNPRHKITKRGQNVTFRCDPISEHNRLYWYRQTLGQGPEFLTYFQNEAQLEKSRLLSDRFSAERPKGSFSTLEIQRTEQGDSAMYLCASCPRTVGPSTDTQYFGPGTRLTVL.

The chain uses TRBV7-9 and TRBJ2-7; 7 bases match TRBD1. The length of the CDR3 is 15 residues. CDR1 and CDR2 (germline): SEHNR, FQNEAQ (reference sequence). Trimming took 5 bases from V and 6 from J; bases not matched to a gene: 13. The chain's CDR3 is CASSPPDRVALEQYF. DNA for the CDR3: TGTGCCAGCAGCCCTCCCGACAGGGTAGCGCTCGAGCAGTACTTC.

This clonotype was recorded at least ten times. This chain uses TRBV11-2 with TRBJ2-1; 8 positions match TRBD2. Germline trimming cut 1 base from V and 8 bases from J; bases unmatched to any gene: 7. The CDR3 sequence is 15 residues long. Germline assignment: CDR1 SGHAT and CDR2 FQNNGV. This CDR3 reads CASSLVWVSGDEQFF. In DNA form, the CDR3 reads TGTGCCAGCAGCTTAGTCTGGGTTAGCGGGGATGAGCAGTTCTTC. Full variable domain (missing parts from reference TRBV11-2 and TRBJ2-1): EAGVAQSPRYKIIEKRQSVAFWCNPISGHATLYWYQQILGQGPKLLIQFQNNGVVDDSQLPKDRFSAERLKGVDSTLKIQPAKLEDSAVYLCASSLVWVSGDEQFFGPGTRLTVL.

A remark on this clonotype: This may be a read error, as it is one base from a much larger clone. The gene calls are TRBV18 and TRBJ2-3, with 8 bases matching TRBD1. The CDR3 contains 14 residues. Germline CDR1 KGHSH, CDR2 LQKENI. The J segment lost 11 bases and the V segment lost 4 bases, leaving 11 bases of the junction unmatched. The CDR3 reads CASSLRDRQHMQYF. The CDR3 DNA reads as TGTGCCAGCTCACTCCGGGACAGGCAGCATATGCAGTATTTT.

This clonotype was found many times. The rearrangement links TRBV5-1 to TRBJ2-7, with TRBD2 matching 10 bases. CDR3 length equals 15 residues. The germline V gene has CDR1 SGHRS and CDR2 YFSETQ. With 3 bases clipped from V and 3 bases from J, the junction kept 6 bases outside the gene matches. The CDR3 reads CASSSGAGGDYEQYF. CDR3 DNA: TGCGCCAGCAGCTCGGGAGCGGGGGGGGACTACGAGCAGTACTTC.

This clonotype has at least ten counts. The rearrangement joins TRBV18 to TRBJ2-4; D is uncertain. CDR1 and CDR2 (germline): KGHSH, LQKENI. This CDR3 has 13 residues. V lost 10 bases and J lost 2, with 12 bases in between. CDR3 coding DNA: TGTGCCACCACACCCCAGCCCAAAAACATTCAGTACTTC. The encoded protein is CATTPQPKNIQYF.

This chain uses TRBV5-1 with TRBJ2-2, with 7 bases that match TRBD2. CDR1 SGHRS and CDR2 YFSETQ come from the germline V gene. This CDR3 contains 17 residues. The junction had 5 bases not matched to a gene; V was cut back by 0 bases and J by 0 bases. The CDR3 DNA is TGCGCCAGCAGCTTGGTTGCGGGAGCCGCGAACACCGGGGAGCTGTTTTTT. Protein: CASSLVAGAANTGELFF.

V and J are TRBV24-1 and TRBJ2-2; D remains ambiguous. V was pared by 7 bases and J by 1 base, with 9 bases between. Germline CDR1 KGHDR, CDR2 SFDVKD. The CDR3 loop spans 14 amino acids. The CDR3 is CATRGSLNTGELFF. In nucleotides, the CDR3 is TGTGCCACCAGGGGAAGTCTGAACACCGGGGAGCTGTTTTTT.

The rearrangement links TRBV6-1 to TRBJ2-3; tentatively, D is TRBD2 (5 bases). With 7 bases removed from V and 0 bases from J, the gap between germline ends came to 14 bases. CDR1 is MNHNS, CDR2 SASEGT, per germline. The CDR3 runs to 15 residues. The CDR3 region is CASNSPTTSTDTQYF. The CDR3 nucleotides read TGTGCCAGCAATTCCCCGACTACTAGCACAGATACGCAGTATTTT.

Many counts were recorded for this clonotype. The chain has TRBV13 and TRBJ2-7; 10 nucleotides match TRBD1. V dropped 5 bases and J dropped 3; count of bases not matched to a gene: 7. Germline V gives CDR1 PRHDT, CDR2 FYEKMQ (reference sequence). This CDR3 has 15 residues. The CDR3 is CASSTGQGRNYEQYF. CDR3 in DNA: TGTGCCAGCAGCACGGGACAGGGGAGGAACTACGAGCAGTACTTC. The whole variable domain, remainder taken from reference TRBV13 and TRBJ2-7, is AAGVIQSPRHLIKEKRETATLKCYPIPRHDTVYWYQQGPGQDPQFLISFYEKMQSDKGSIPDRFSAQQFSDYHSELNMSSLELGDSALYFCASSTGQGRNYEQYFGPGTRLTVT.

This clonotype was counted ten times or more. V gene TRBV9 combines with J gene TRBJ2-5; the match to TRBD2 covers 7 bases. Looked up from germline, CDR1 is SGDLS and CDR2 is YYNGEE. The CDR3 totals 14 residues. The V segment lost 4 bases and the J segment 5 bases; nucleotides outside the gene matches: 8. Here the CDR3 reads CASSPLAGGETQYF. As DNA, the CDR3 is TGTGCCAGCAGCCCGCTGGCCGGGGGGGAGACCCAGTACTTC. Complete variable domain (other parts from reference TRBV9 and TRBJ2-5): DSGVTQTPKHLITATGQRVTLRCSPRSGDLSVYWYQQSLDQGLQFLIQYYNGEERAKGNILERFSAQQFPDLHSELNLSSLELGDSALYFCASSPLAGGETQYFGPGTRLLVL.

V gene TRBV19 combines with J gene TRBJ1-5; D gene uncertain. CDR1 is LNHDA, CDR2 SQIVND, per germline (reference sequence). This CDR3 has 13 residues. With 3 bases removed from V and 4 bases from J, the gap between germline ends came to 7 bases. This chain's CDR3 is CASSIARNQPQHF. The CDR3 nucleotides read TGTGCCAGTAGTATTGCCAGGAATCAGCCCCAGCATTTT.

This clonotype was observed at least ten times. V gene TRBV20-1 combines with J gene TRBJ2-7, with D maybe TRBD1 (6 bases). Trimming took 0 bases from V and 5 from J, leaving 17 bases between them. Germline V gene sequence: CDR1 DFQATT, CDR2 SNEGSKA (reference sequence). The CDR3 spans 15 residues. For the CDR3, the DNA is TGCAGTGCTAGAGATGCTCCCAGTGACAGGAACGAGCAGTACTTC. Translation: CSARDAPSDRNEQYF.

This clonotype was found many times. J is TRBJ2-5 and V is TRBV27, with 10 bases matching TRBD1. The junction had 11 bases not matched to a gene; V was cut back by 6 bases and J by 4 bases. Germline CDR1 reads MNHEY; CDR2 reads SMNVEV (reference sequence). CDR3 length: 16 residues. CDR3 amino acids: CASRISGTGVGETQYF. Written as DNA, the CDR3 is TGTGCCAGCAGAATATCCGGGACAGGGGTAGGAGAGACCCAGTACTTC.

This chain uses TRBV19 with TRBJ1-1, with 10 nucleotides matching TRBD1. Germline V gene data show CDR1 as LNHDA and CDR2 as SQIVND (reference sequence). This CDR3 comprises 14 residues. V lost 4 bases to trimming and J lost 6 bases; unmatched junction nucleotides: 5. The CDR3 nucleotides read TGTGCCAGTAGTACCGGGACAGGGGCGCCTGAAGCTTTCTTT. Translating it yields CASSTGTGAPEAFF.

This chain connects TRBV6-5 to TRBJ2-5; D possibly corresponds to TRBD1 (6 bases). Trimming removed 2 bases at V and 5 bases at J, with 15 bases between. The length of the CDR3 is 15 residues. Germline V CDR1 and CDR2: MNHEY, SVGAGI. The CDR3 region has the DNA TGTGCCAGCAGTTACCCCCGACAGGCTTCGGAGACCCAGTACTTC. This translates into CASSYPRQASETQYF.